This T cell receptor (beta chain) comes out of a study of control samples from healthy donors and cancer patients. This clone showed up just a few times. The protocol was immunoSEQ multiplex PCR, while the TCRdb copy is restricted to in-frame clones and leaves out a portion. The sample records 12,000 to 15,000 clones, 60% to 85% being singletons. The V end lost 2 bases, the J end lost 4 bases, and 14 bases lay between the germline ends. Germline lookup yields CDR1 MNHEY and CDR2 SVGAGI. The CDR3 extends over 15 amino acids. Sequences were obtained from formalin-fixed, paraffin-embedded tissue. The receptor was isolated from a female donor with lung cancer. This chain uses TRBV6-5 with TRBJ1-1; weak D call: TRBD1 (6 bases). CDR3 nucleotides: TGTGCCAGCAGTTACGGGGATGGGGGCGGCACTGAAGCTTTCTTT. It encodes CASSYGDGGGTEAFF.